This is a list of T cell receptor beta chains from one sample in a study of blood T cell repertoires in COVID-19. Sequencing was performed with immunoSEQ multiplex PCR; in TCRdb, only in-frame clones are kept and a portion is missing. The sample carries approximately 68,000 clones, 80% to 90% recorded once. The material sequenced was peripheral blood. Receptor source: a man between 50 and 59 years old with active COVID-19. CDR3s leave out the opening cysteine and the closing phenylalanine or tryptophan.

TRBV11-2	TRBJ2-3	ASSSQGKTDTQY
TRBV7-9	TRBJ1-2	ASSPVGGGGYGYT
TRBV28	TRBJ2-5	ASSPGLAGGLRGETQY
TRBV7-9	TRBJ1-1	ASSFVTGRFKAEAF
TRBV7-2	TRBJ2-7	ASSLSGGRYEQY
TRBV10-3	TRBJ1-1	AISVGGPNTEAF
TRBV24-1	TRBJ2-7	ATSDRSPYEQY
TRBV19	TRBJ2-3	ASSTSGGTDTQY
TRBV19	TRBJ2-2	ASSIGLAANTGELF
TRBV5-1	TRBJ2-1	ASSPDVQGSYNEQF
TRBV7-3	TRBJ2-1	ASSLNLRGTNYNEQF
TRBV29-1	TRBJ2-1	SAGLDSYNEQF
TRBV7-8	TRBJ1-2	ASSRGQLYGYT
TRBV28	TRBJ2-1	ASSATSGSNRGEQF
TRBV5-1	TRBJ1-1	ASSSGTGGGSAF
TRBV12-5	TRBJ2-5	ASGPGTGEETQY
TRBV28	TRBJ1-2	ASSLYGQGSNYGYT
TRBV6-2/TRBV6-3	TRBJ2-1	ASSHWEGRNYNEQF
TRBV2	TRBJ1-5	ASSANLQGQPQH
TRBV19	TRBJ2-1	ASSTPAESSYNEQF
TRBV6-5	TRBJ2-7	ASRTDRDSYEQY
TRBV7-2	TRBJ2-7	ASSLLPGLNEQY
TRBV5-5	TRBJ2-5	ASSLGQQETQY
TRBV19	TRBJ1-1	ASSIQGTPTEAF
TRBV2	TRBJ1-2	ASRGGSLRGYT
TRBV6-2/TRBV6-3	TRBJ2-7	ASSYASGHLYEQY
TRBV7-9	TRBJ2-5	ASRLVGQETQY
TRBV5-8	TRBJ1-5	ASSLQGAQH
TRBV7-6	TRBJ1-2	ASSQRGQGADGYT
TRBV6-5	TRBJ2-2	ASSYEGVDTGELF
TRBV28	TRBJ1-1	ASSGSTEAF
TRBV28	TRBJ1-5	ASSSIRGRGNQPQH
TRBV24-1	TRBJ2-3	ATSEPTGKVADTQY
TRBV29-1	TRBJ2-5	SVGVAGGPETQY
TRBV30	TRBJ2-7	AYRRDRPYEQY
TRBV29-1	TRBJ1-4	STGQGDEKLF
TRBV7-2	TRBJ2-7	ASSKYPNRDVYEQY
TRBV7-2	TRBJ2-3	ASSFLADRTDTQY
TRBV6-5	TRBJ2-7	ASSRDNEQY
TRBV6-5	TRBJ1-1	ASRINSGGNTEAF
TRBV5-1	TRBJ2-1	ASSVPSGRAYNEQF
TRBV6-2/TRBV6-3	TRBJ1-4	ASSWTRGRPEKLF
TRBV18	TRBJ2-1	ASSPPNRGVSTYNEQF
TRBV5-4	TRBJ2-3	ASSFITDTQY
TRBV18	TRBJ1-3	ASSPGLGPHSIY
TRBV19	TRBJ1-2	ASSIRMDRSFYGYT
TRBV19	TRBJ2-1	ASSDRTSGRYNEQF
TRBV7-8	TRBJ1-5	ASSLVGSIQQPQH
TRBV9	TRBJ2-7	ASSNPFDWFSYEQY
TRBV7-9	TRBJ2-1	ASSQTSGGVDEQF